This T cell receptor beta chain was captured in a study of T-cell memory formation after mild COVID-19. This clonotype was found a few times. Its target is not known. This CDR3 spans 16 amino acids. Per the germline V gene, CDR1 is MNHEY and CDR2 is SVGAGI. V was shortened by 6 bases and J by 8 bases, with 25 bases between the two germline ends. One entry per CDR3 protein results from TCRdb running MiXCR on the 5' RACE reads. The sample comprises 190,000 or so distinct CDR3 sequences, about a fifth of which are singletons, and 23% rests with the top ten. General study points: Later expanders leaned CD4+, whereas clones that contracted between day 15 and 85 were balanced CD4/CD8.

The sample was PBMCs or a T cell subset sorted from them (not recorded which). The chain employs TRBV6-5 and TRBJ1-2, with D tentatively TRBD1 (5 bases). This TCR was recovered from an adult woman who had mild COVID-19 (a few samples of this study predate the infection). Cell type and time point are not known. Written as DNA, the CDR3 is TGTGCCAGCAGCTATTCTCCTTCTGGCATAGGGGACGGCTACACCTTC. Amino acids: CASSYSPSGIGDGYTF.